A selection of T cell receptor beta chains follows, all from one sample in a study of T cell responses to AZD1222 COVID-19 vaccine. Sequencing was performed with immunoSEQ multiplex PCR; in TCRdb, only in-frame clones are kept and a portion is missing. The sample has 110,000 to 150,000 clones, approximately 93% seen once. The material was peripheral blood, obtained on day 0 of AZD1222 vaccination. Every receptor here comes from an adult in good health. Both conserved end residues are part of each CDR3.

TRBV5-1	TRBJ2-2	CASSLAGVFTGELFF
TRBV3-1/TRBV3-2	TRBJ2-7	CASSQEGGAYEQYF
TRBV4-1	TRBJ2-7	CASSQFSGEGSYEQYF
TRBV3-1/TRBV3-2	TRBJ1-6	CASSQDPVSRYNSPLHF
TRBV7-9	TRBJ1-6	CASSFRDRDSPLHF
TRBV9	TRBJ2-1	CASSPRSGSGNEQFF
TRBV3-1/TRBV3-2	TRBJ1-3	CASSQVGGGNTIYF
TRBV28	TRBJ2-5	CASSLTGVLTTSEWETQYF
TRBV21-1	TRBJ1-5	CATNRTDLPFNQPQHF
TRBV10-3	TRBJ2-1	CAISYENNEQFF
TRBV5-1	TRBJ2-5	CASSLDQETQYF
TRBV29-1	TRBJ2-3	CSVSTGDTQYF
TRBV11-1	TRBJ2-7	CASSLAGLAIYEQYF
TRBV18	TRBJ1-1	CASSPESDTEAFF
TRBV19	TRBJ1-2	CASSDQSRGYGYTF
TRBV2	TRBJ2-1	CASSRGLSYNEQFF
TRBV7-9	TRBJ2-5	CASSLGGGQETQYF
TRBV6-6	TRBJ2-5	CASSYPGTSGSETQYF
TRBV10-3	TRBJ2-5	CATRFTGGWETQYF
TRBV2	TRBJ1-4	CASSPSDRAPNEKLFF
TRBV6-5	TRBJ1-2	CASSFLAGGTFYGYTF
TRBV25-1	TRBJ1-2	CASSELGARGYGYTF
TRBV5-4	TRBJ1-2	CASSLGGGYGYTF
TRBV7-7	TRBJ2-5	CASSLEGRQETQYF